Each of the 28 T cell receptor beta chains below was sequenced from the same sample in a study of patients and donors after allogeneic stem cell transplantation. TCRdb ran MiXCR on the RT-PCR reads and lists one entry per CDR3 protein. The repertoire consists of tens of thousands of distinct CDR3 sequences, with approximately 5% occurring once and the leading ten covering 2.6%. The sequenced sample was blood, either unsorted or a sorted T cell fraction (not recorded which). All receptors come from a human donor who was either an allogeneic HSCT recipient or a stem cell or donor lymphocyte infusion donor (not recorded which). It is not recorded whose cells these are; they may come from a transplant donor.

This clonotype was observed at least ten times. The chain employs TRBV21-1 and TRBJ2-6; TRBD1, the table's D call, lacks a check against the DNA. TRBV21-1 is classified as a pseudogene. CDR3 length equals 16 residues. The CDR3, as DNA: TGTGCCAGCAGGGGACAGGGCGGCTCTGGGGCCAACGTCCTGACTTTC. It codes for CASRGQGGSGANVLTF.

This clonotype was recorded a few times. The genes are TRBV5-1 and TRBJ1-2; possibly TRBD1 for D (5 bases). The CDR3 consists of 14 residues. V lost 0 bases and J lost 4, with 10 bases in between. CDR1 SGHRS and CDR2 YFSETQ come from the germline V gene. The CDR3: CASSLAGQRYGYTF. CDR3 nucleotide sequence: TGCGCCAGCAGCTTGGCCGGACAACGCTATGGCTACACCTTC.

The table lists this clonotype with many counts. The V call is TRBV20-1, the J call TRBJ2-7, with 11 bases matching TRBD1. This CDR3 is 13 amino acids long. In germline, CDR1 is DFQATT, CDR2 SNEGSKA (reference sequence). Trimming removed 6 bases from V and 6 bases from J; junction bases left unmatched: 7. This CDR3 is CSARDRGNGEQYF. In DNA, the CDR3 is TGCAGTGCCCGGGACAGGGGGAATGGCGAGCAGTACTTC.

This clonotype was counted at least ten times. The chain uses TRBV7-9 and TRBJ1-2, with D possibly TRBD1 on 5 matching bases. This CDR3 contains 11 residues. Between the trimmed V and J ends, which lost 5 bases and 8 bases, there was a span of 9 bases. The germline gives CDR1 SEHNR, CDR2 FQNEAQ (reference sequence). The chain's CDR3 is CASSTRGGYTF. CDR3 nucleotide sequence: TGTGCCAGCAGCACCCGGGGGGGCTACACCTTC.

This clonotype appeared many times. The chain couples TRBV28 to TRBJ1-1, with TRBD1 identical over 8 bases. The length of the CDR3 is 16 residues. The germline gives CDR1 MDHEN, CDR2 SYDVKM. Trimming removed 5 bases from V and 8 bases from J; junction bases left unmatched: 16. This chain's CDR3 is CASSPASMEDREEAFF. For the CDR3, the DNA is TGTGCCAGCAGTCCCGCGTCCATGGAGGACAGGGAGGAAGCTTTCTTT.

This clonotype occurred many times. The CDR3 region has the DNA TGTGCCAGCGGGGGGATCGAAGAGCAGTACTTC. This encodes CASGGIEEQYF. V gene TRBV16 combines with J gene TRBJ2-7, with D possibly being TRBD2 (6 bases). Germline CDR1 is KGHSY and CDR2 is FQNENV. V lost 8 bases and J 7 bases, leaving 12 bases between the germline ends. This CDR3 spans 11 amino acids.

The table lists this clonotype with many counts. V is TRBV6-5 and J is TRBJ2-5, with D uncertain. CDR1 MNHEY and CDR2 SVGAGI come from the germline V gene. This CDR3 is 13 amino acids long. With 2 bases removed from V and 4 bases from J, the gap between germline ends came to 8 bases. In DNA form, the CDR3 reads TGTGCCAGCAGTTACCGGACGGCAGAGACCCAGTACTTC. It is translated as CASSYRTAETQYF.

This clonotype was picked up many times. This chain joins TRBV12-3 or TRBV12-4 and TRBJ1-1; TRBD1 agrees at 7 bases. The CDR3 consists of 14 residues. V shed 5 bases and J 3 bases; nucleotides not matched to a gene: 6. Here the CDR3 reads CASSRGRGDTEAFF. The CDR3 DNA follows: TGTGCCAGCAGTAGGGGGCGAGGGGACACTGAAGCTTTCTTT.

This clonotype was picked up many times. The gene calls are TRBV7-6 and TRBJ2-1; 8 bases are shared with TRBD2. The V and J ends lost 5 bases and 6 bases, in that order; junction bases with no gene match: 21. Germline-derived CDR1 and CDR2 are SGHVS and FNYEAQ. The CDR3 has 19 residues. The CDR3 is CASSPKGPLSGRMSNEQFF. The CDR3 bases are TGTGCCAGCAGCCCTAAGGGCCCCTTAAGCGGGAGAATGAGCAATGAGCAGTTCTTC.

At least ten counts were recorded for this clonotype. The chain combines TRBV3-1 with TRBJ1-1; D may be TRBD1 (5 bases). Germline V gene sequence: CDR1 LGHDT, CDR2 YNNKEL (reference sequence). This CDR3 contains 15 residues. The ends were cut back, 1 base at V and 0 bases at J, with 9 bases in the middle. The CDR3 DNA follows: TGTGCCAGCAGCCAAGCGACGACAGTGAACACTGAAGCTTTCTTT. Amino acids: CASSQATTVNTEAFF.

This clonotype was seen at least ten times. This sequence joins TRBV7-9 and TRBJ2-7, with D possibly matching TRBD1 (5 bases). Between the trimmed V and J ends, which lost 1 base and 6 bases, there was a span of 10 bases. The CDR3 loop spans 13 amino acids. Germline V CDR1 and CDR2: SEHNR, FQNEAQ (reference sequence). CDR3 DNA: TGTGCCAGCAGCTTAGAATGGGGCAGCGAGCAGTACTTC. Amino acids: CASSLEWGSEQYF.

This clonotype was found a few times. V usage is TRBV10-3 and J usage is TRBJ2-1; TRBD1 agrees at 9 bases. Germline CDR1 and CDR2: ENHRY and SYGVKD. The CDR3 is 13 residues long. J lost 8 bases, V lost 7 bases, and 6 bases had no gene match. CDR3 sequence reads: CAITSTGGDEQFF. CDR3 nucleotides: TGTGCCATCACCTCGACAGGGGGGGATGAGCAGTTCTTC.

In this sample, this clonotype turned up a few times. The CDR3 DNA reads TGTGCCAGCAGCTACTCGACATCCCCACCCCTCCACTTT. This gives the protein CASSYSTSPPLHF. V usage is TRBV7-9 and J usage is TRBJ1-6, with no clear D. CDR3 length: 13 residues. Trimming left V 4 bases short and J 11 bases short, with 12 bases between. Germline V CDR1 and CDR2: SEHNR, FQNEAQ (reference sequence).

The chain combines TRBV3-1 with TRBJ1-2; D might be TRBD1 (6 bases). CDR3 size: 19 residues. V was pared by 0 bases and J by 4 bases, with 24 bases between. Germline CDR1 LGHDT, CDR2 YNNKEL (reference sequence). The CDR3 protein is CASSQEMSWGRDRSYGYTF. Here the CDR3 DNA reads TGTGCCAGCAGCCAAGAAATGAGTTGGGGTAGAGACAGGTCCTATGGCTACACCTTC.

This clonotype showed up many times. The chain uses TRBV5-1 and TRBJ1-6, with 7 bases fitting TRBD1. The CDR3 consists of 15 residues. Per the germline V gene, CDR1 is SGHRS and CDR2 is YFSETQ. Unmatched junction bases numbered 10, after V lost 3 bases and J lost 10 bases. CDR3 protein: CASSYRRDRNSPLHF. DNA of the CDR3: TGCGCCAGCAGCTATAGGCGGGACAGAAACTCACCCCTCCACTTT.

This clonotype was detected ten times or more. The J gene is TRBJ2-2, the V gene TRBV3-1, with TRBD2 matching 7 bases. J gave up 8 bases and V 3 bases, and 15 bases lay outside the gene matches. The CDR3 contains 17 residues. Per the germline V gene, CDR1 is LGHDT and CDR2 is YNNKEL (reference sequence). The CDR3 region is CASSHRLAGETAGELFF. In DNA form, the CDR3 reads TGTGCCAGCAGCCATAGACTAGCTGGGGAAACGGCGGGGGAGCTGTTTTTT.

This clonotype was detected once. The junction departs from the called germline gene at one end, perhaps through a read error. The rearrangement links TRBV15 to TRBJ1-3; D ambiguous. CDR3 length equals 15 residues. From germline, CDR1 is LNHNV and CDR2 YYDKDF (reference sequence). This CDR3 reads CVTTLGSDSGNTIYF. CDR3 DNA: TGTGTCACCACTCTGGGCTCTGACTCTGGAAACACCATATATTTT.

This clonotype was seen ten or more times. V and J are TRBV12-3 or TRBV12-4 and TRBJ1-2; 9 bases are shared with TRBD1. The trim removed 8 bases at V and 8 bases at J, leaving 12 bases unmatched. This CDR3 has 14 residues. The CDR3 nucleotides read TGTGCCAGCGGTTACGGGACAGGGAATGAAGGCTACACCTTC. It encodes CASGYGTGNEGYTF.

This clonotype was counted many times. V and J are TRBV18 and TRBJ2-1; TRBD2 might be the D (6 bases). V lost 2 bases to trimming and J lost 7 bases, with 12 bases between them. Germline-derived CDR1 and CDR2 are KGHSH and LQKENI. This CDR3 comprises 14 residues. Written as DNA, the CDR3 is TGTGCCAGCTCACCATACGGGAGCGGGAATGAGCAGTTCTTC. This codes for CASSPYGSGNEQFF.

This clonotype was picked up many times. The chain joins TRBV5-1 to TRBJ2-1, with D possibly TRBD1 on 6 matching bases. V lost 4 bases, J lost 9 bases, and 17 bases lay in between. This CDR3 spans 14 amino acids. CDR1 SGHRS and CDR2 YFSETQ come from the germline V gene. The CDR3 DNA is TGCGCCAGCAGCGCCGGACAGTCCAAGGGTGAGCAGTTCTTC. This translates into CASSAGQSKGEQFF. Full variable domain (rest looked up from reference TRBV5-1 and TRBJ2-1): KAGVTQTPRYLIKTRGQQVTLSCSPISGHRSVSWYQQTPGQGLQFLFEYFSETQRNKGNFPGRFSGRQFSNSRSEMNVSTLELGDSALYLCASSAGQSKGEQFFGPGTRLTVL.

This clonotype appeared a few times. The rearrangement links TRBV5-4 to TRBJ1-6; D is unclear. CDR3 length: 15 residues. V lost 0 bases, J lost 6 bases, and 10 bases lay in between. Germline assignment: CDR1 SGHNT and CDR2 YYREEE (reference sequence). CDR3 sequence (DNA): TGTGCCAGCAGCTTGGATTCGGGCCCTAATTCACCCCTCCACTTT. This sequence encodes CASSLDSGPNSPLHF.

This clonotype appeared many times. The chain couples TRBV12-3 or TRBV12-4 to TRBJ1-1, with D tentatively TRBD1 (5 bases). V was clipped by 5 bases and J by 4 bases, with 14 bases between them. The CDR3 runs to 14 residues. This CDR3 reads CASSPTGGGTEAFF. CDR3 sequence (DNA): TGTGCCAGCAGTCCCACCGGGGGGGGCACTGAAGCTTTCTTT.

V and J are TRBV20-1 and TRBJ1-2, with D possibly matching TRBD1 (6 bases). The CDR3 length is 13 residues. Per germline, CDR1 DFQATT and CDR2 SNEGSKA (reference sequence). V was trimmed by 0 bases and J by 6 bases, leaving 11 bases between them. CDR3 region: CSARDGTFHGYTF. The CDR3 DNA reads TGCAGTGCTAGAGACGGGACATTCCATGGCTACACCTTC.

The CDR3 DNA reads TGCGCCAGCAGCCTAAGAGGTGGAGCGGGAGGGGACCATACGCAGTATTTT. Protein: CASSLRGGAGGDHTQYF. The chain uses TRBV4-1 and TRBJ2-3; 10 nucleotides line up with TRBD2. V shed 4 bases and J 7 bases; nucleotides not matched to a gene: 14. CDR1 is MGHRA and CDR2 is YSYEKL in the germline V gene. The CDR3 is 17 amino acids.

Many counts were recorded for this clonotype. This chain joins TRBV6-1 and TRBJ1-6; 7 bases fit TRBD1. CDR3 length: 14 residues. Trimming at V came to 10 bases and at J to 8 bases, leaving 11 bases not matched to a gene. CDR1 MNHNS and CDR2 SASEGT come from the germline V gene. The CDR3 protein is CATSTGAKYSPLHF. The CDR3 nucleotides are TGTGCCACCTCAACAGGGGCGAAATATTCACCCCTCCACTTT.

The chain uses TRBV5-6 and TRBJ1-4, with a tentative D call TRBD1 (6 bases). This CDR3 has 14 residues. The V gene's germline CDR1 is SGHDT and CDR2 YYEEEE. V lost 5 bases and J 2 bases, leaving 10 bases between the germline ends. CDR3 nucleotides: TGTGCCAGCAGTGAGGACAGTACTAATGAAAAACTGTTTTTT. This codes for CASSEDSTNEKLFF.

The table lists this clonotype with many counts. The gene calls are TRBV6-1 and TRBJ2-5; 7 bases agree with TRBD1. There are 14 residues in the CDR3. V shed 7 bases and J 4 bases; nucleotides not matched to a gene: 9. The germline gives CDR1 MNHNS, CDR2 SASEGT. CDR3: CASTPQGLRETQYF. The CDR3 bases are TGTGCCAGCACCCCACAGGGGTTGAGAGAGACCCAGTACTTC.

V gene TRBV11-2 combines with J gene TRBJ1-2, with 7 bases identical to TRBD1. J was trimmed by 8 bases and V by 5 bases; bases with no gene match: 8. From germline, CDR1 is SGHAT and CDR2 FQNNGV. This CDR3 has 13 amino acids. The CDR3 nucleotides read TGTGCCAGCAGCGACACAGGGGTGGGAGGCTACACCTTC. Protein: CASSDTGVGGYTF.